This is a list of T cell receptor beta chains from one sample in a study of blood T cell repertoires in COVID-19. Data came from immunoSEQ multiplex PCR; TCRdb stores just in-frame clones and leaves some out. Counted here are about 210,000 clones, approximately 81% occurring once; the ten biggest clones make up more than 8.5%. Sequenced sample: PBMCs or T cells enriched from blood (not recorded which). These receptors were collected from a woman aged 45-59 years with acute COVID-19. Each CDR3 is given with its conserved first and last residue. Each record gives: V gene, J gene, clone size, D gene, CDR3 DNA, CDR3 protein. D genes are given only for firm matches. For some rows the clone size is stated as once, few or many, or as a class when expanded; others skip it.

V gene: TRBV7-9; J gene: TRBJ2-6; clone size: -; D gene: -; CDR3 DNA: TGTGCCAGCAGCTCCCGGGACACGTCCCCAGGCTCTGGGGCCAACGTCCTGACTTTC; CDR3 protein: CASSSRDTSPGSGANVLTF
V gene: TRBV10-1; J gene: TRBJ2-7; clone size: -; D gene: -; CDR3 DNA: TGCGCCAGCAGTCCGCTGACCCAGCGGAATACCTACGAGCAGTACTTC; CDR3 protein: CASSPLTQRNTYEQYF
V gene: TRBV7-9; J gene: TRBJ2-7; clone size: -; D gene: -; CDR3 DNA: TGTGCCAGCAGCTTAGTCGCGGGGTCCTACGAGCAGTACTTC; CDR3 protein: CASSLVAGSYEQYF
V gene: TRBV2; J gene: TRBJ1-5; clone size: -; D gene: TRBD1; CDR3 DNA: TGTGCCAGCAGGGGGACAGGGATGAGCAATCAGCCCCAGCATTTT; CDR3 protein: CASRGTGMSNQPQHF
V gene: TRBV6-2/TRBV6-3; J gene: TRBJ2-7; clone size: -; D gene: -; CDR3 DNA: TGTGCCAGCAGTAAACAGGGAACCTACGAGCAGTACTTC; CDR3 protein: CASSKQGTYEQYF
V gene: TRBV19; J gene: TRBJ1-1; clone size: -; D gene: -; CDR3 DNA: TGTGCCAGTAGTCCTGAGACAGGGAACACTGAAGCTTTCTTT; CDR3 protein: CASSPETGNTEAFF
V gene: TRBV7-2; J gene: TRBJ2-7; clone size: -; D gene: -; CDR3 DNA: TGTGCCAGCAGCTTAGCCGGGGACTTGTCGGAGCAGTACTTC; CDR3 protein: CASSLAGDLSEQYF
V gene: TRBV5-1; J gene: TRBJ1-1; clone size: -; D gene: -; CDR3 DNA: TGCGCCAGCAGCCTTAGGGGTTTGGGCACTGAAGCTTTCTTT; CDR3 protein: CASSLRGLGTEAFF
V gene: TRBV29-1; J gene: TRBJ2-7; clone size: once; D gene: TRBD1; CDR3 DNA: TGCAGCGTTAAGGGACAGGTCCACGAGCAGTACTTC; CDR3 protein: CSVKGQVHEQYF
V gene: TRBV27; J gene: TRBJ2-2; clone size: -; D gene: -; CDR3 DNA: TGTGCCAGCAGTTCCCGAGGGACTCTCACCGGGGAGCTGTTTTTT; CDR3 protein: CASSSRGTLTGELFF
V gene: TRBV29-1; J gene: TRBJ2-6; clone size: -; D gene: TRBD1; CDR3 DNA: TGCAGCGTTTGGGACAGGTTAACCTCTGGGGCCAACGTCCTGACTTTC; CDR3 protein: CSVWDRLTSGANVLTF
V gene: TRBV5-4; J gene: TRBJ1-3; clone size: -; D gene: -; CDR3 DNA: TGTGCCACAGGTCCCTTCTCTGGAAACACCATATATTTT; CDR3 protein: CATGPFSGNTIYF
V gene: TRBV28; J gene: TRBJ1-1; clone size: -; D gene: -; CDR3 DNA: TGTGCCAGCGTTGGTCAGAGACAGAACACTGAAGCTTTCTTT; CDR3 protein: CASVGQRQNTEAFF
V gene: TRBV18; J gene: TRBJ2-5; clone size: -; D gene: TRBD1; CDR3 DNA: TGTGCCAGCTCAGTAAGACAGGGGACACAAGAGACCCAGTACTTC; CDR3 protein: CASSVRQGTQETQYF
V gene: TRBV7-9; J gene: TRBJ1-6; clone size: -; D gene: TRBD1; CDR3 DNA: TGTGCCAGCAGCTTAAGTGCAGGGGGCGAGAATTCACCCCTCCACTTT; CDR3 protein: CASSLSAGGENSPLHF
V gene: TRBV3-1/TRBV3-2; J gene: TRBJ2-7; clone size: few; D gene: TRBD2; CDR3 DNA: TGTGCCAGCAGCCAATCTACTAGCGGGAGTTACGAGCAGTACTTC; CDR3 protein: CASSQSTSGSYEQYF
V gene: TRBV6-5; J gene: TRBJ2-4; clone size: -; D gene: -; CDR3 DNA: TGTGCCACCCGGGACACAGAAGCCAAAAACATTCAGTACTTC; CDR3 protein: CATRDTEAKNIQYF